The rows below give T cell receptor beta chains drawn from one sample of a study of T cells after yellow fever vaccination. TCRdb re-derived calls from the 5' RACE reads in MiXCR, one entry per CDR3 protein. The top ten hold roughly 44% of the sample, which has approximately 120,000 distinct CDR3 sequences, 12% to 15% seen once. This specimen was CD8+ T cells sorted from PBMCs, taken 5 days after the yellow fever booster vaccination. These receptors all stem from a man in his late teens or twenties who received the YFV17D yellow fever vaccine. The CDR3 runs from the conserved cysteine through the conserved F or W. A D gene is named only where the DNA matches it firmly. A row's size may be missing; if present it is once, few, many or a size class.

>TRBD1|NA|TRBJ2-7|TRBV5-1
TGCGCCAGCAGCCCGGGACAGGGGGACCACGAGCAGTACTTC
CASSPGQGDHEQYF
>NA|NA|TRBJ1-2|TRBV4-2
TGTGCCAGCAGCCACCCCGGGGGGGCCTATGGCTACACCTTC
CASSHPGGAYGYTF
>NA|many|TRBJ2-5|TRBV6-5
TGTGCCAGCAGTTCGGGGTTCGTGGAGACCCAGTACTTC
CASSSGFVETQYF
>NA|few|TRBJ1-6|TRBV4-1
TGCGCCAGCAGCCAAGTAGCAGGGACCCTCCACTTT
CASSQVAGTLHF
>NA|few|TRBJ1-4|TRBV7-9
TGTGCCAGCAGCCCCCCGCATGGGGCAGGGGAAAAACTGTTTTTT
CASSPPHGAGEKLFF
>TRBD1|NA|TRBJ2-7|TRBV18
TGTGCCAGCTCCCCCTCCCGGGGGACAGGCCAACACGAGCAGTACTTC
CASSPSRGTGQHEQYF
>NA|many|TRBJ2-1|TRBV20-1
TGCAGTGCTAGCGGGCGGTCGAGTGAGCAGTTCTTC
CSASGRSSEQFF
>TRBD2|NA|TRBJ2-3|TRBV7-6
TGTGCCAGCAGCTTAGGAGTAGCGGGGTACCACACAGATACGCAGTATTTT
CASSLGVAGYHTDTQYF
>TRBD2|NA|TRBJ2-3|TRBV11-2
TGTGCCACATATTCTGTGGCTAGCGGGGGGGCTGCAGATACGCAGTATTTT
CATYSVASGGAADTQYF
>NA|few|TRBJ1-2|TRBV11-2
TGTGCCAGCAGCTTAGTTGGACAGAGGGATGGCTACACCTTC
CASSLVGQRDGYTF
>NA|few|TRBJ2-3|TRBV4-3
TGCGCCAGCAGCTCCATCCTCCGGGACCCTAGCACAGATACGCAGTATTTT
CASSSILRDPSTDTQYF
>NA|NA|TRBJ2-2|TRBV27
TGTGCCAGCAGTTGGGTTACCGGGGAGCTGTTTTTT
CASSWVTGELFF
>NA|many|TRBJ2-1|TRBV15
TGTGCCACCAGCAGAGAGTCGTGGGCTAGACAACGATACAATGAGCAGTTCTTC
CATSRESWARQRYNEQFF
>NA|few|TRBJ1-3|TRBV7-6
TGTGCCAGCAGCACAGACAGAAGCTTGCCTTTCTTCTCTGGAAACACCATATATTTT
CASSTDRSLPFFSGNTIYF
>TRBD2|NA|TRBJ2-3|TRBV12-3/TRBV12-4
TGTGCCAGCAGTTTTACTAGCGGGGCCACAGATACGCAGTATTTT
CASSFTSGATDTQYF
>NA|few|TRBJ1-1|TRBV12-3/TRBV12-4
TGTGCCAGCAGTTGGACAGAGAACACTGAAGCTTTCTTT
CASSWTENTEAFF
>NA|few|TRBJ1-5|TRBV28
TGTGCCAGCAGTTTATACCAGGTGTGGCAGGTCTTTCAGCCCCAGCATTTT
CASSLYQVWQVFQPQHF
>TRBD2|NA|TRBJ2-5|TRBV20-1
TGCAGTGGCCCCCAAGGGCGGGGGAGACGAGAGACCCAGTACTTC
CSGPQGRGRRETQYF
>NA|few|TRBJ2-2|TRBV27
TGTGCCAGCAGAATCGGCACCGGGGAGCTGTTTTTT
CASRIGTGELFF
>NA|NA|TRBJ1-5|TRBV12-3/TRBV12-4
TGTGCCAGCAGCCCAACAGGGAACCTTCAGCCCCAGCATTTT
CASSPTGNLQPQHF
>NA|few|TRBJ2-7|TRBV19
TGTGCCAGTAGTATACGGCCAAACTACGAGCAGTACTTC
CASSIRPNYEQYF
>NA|few|TRBJ1-5|TRBV4-2
TGTGCCAGCAGCCCTCAAGGGGGGGGTAGCCAGCCCCAGCATTTT
CASSPQGGGSQPQHF
>TRBD1|few|TRBJ2-3|TRBV7-9
TGTGCCAGCAGCCTCACCGGGACAGCGCGTTTTGATACGCAGTATTTT
CASSLTGTARFDTQYF
>TRBD1|NA|TRBJ2-1|TRBV10-3
TGTGCCATCAGTGAGGACAGGGGTAATTTCTATGAGCAGTTCTTC
CAISEDRGNFYEQFF
>TRBD1|NA|TRBJ1-2|TRBV25-1
TGTGCCAGCAGTGGACCATGGACAGGGGGGAACTATGGCTACACCTTC
CASSGPWTGGNYGYTF
>TRBD2|few|TRBJ2-2|TRBV4-1
TGCGCCAGCAGCCAAGTGGCGGGGGGGCGAATGAGCGGGGAGCTGTTTTTT
CASSQVAGGRMSGELFF
>NA|NA|TRBJ1-2|TRBV4-2
TGTGCCAGCAGCCAAGATCTCGGCAACTATGGCTACACCTTC
CASSQDLGNYGYTF
>NA|NA|TRBJ2-1|TRBV27
TGTGCCAGCACCCAGGGGGCGGGGGCCAATGAGCAGTTCTTC
CASTQGAGANEQFF
>TRBD1|many|TRBJ2-1|TRBV7-9
TGTGCCAGCAGTTGGACAGGGGGTACCAACAATGAGCAGTTCTTC
CASSWTGGTNNEQFF
>NA|NA|TRBJ2-2|TRBV24-1
TGTGCCACCAGTTTATCCGGGGAGCTGTTTTTT
CATSLSGELFF
>TRBD2|NA|TRBJ2-3|TRBV4-3
TGCGCCAGCAGCCAATCTACGCCGGGGGGTGCAACAGATACGCAGTATTTT
CASSQSTPGGATDTQYF
>TRBD1|NA|TRBJ2-3|TRBV4-1
TGCGCCAGCAGCCAAGGGACAGGGGTAGTCCCAGATACGCAGTATTTT
CASSQGTGVVPDTQYF
>TRBD1|few|TRBJ1-6|TRBV7-4
TGTGCCAGCAGCCTCCGACAGGGGAGCTCCTATAATTCACCCCTCCACTTT
CASSLRQGSSYNSPLHF
>NA|few|TRBJ1-6|TRBV6-8
TGTGCCAGAAGACAGGCTAATTCACCCCTCCACTTT
CARRQANSPLHF
>TRBD1|NA|TRBJ1-1|TRBV6-6
TGTGCCAGCAGTGCCCATTTACAGGGGTTGAACACTGAAGCTTTCTTT
CASSAHLQGLNTEAFF
>NA|NA|TRBJ1-4|TRBV7-8
TGTGCCAGCAGACCTCAGCAAGCAACTAATGAAAAACTGTTTTTT
CASRPQQATNEKLFF
>NA|few|TRBJ1-4|TRBV4-1
TGCGCCAGCAGCCAAGCCCAGACAACTAATGAAAAACTGTTTTTT
CASSQAQTTNEKLFF
>TRBD2|NA|TRBJ2-4|TRBV5-6
TGTGCCAGCAGCCTCGGTCTAGCGGCTACCATAGCCAAAAACATTCAGTACTTC
CASSLGLAATIAKNIQYF
>NA|once|TRBJ2-6|TRBV4-3
TGCGCCAGCAGCCAAGATCCCGCAGTCGTCTCTGGGGCCAACGTCCTGACTTTC
CASSQDPAVVSGANVLTF
>TRBD2|few|TRBJ2-1|TRBV27
TGTGCCAGCAGTGTCAGGACTAGCGACAATGAGCAGTTCTTC
CASSVRTSDNEQFF
>NA|many|TRBJ2-5|TRBV4-3
TGCGCCAGCAGCCAACTTGGACCGGGGGAGACCCAGTACTTC
CASSQLGPGETQYF
>NA|NA|TRBJ2-3|TRBV7-6
TGTGCCAGCAGCTTAGAAGTCCCAGATACGCAGTATTTT
CASSLEVPDTQYF
>NA|NA|TRBJ2-7|TRBV20-1
TGCAGTGCTAGCAGGGCGACGGGCTACGAGCAGTACTTC
CSASRATGYEQYF
>TRBD2|NA|TRBJ2-5|TRBV15
TGTGCCACCAGCAGAGGGGGACTAGCGGCCAAAGAAGAGACCCAGTACTTC
CATSRGGLAAKEETQYF
>NA|few|TRBJ2-3|TRBV7-2
TGTGCCAGCAGCTTAGAGGGGGGGGCTGGAGATACGCAGTATTTT
CASSLEGGAGDTQYF
>NA|few|TRBJ1-1|TRBV28
TGTGCCACCAACCCCCTACACAGGACTACTGAAGCTTTCTTT
CATNPLHRTTEAFF
>TRBD2|many|TRBJ2-1|TRBV5-1
TGCGCCAGCAGCCCAAACCCGGGGGGGCCTGGGGTTGAGCAGTTCTTC
CASSPNPGGPGVEQFF
>TRBD1|few|TRBJ1-1|TRBV7-8
TGTGCCAGCAGCCCTCTTTCTTCCGGGACAGGGGCCATTAACACTGAAGCTTTCTTT
CASSPLSSGTGAINTEAFF
>TRBD1|NA|TRBJ1-2|TRBV4-1
TGCGCTAGCAGCCGCGCAGGGGGCTCCTATGGCTACACCTTC
CASSRAGGSYGYTF
>TRBD1|NA|TRBJ2-3|TRBV4-3
TGCGCCAGCAGCCAAGATGCAGGGACAGGGGTTTTCACAGATACGCAGTATTTT
CASSQDAGTGVFTDTQYF
>NA|few|TRBJ2-6|TRBV4-3
TGCGCCAGCAGCCAAGATCGGGCAGAGAGCTCTGGGGCCAACGTCCTGACTTTC
CASSQDRAESSGANVLTF
>NA|few|TRBJ1-1|TRBV6-5
TGTGCCATCAGTCCGAGGGCGGACACTGAAGCTTTCTTT
CAISPRADTEAFF
>TRBD2|once|TRBJ2-1|TRBV4-3
TGCGCCAGCGGGGGACTAGCGGGGGGGCGCGAGCAGTTCTTC
CASGGLAGGREQFF